This T cell receptor (beta chain) originates from a study of CD8+ T cells in alopecia areata. Study-wide context: The study gave tofacitinib for 6 to 18 months, then 6 months off drug.

Extracted from the samples, RNA was reverse transcribed into cDNA to serve as the sequencing template. The assay was immunoSEQ multiplex PCR, and TCRdb's table has in-frame clones only and misses some. This table holds 270,000 or so clones, more than 45% found once. Of note for this clone: Antigen: not known.

Study-level findings and limits: Expanded CD8+ clones among the top 100, and scalp clonality, were significantly decreased by tofacitinib.

Described treatment: oral pan-JAK inhibitor, 5-10 mg twice daily. This CDR3 region has 13 residues. Trimming took off 6 bases at V and 5 bases at J, with 14 bases between the two ends. CDR1 is SQVTM, CDR2 ANQGSEA, per germline. This TCR was recovered from a human donor with alopecia areata. The source material was CD4+ T cells sorted from blood, sampled at week 24, from a patient treated with tofacitinib. The chain carries TRBV29-1 and TRBJ2-1; D might be TRBD1 (7 bases). CDR3 nucleotide sequence: TGCAGCGTAGGGCAGGGGGGAAACAATGAGCAGTTCTTC. This gives the protein CSVGQGGNNEQFF.